A selection of T cell receptor beta chains follows, all from one sample in a study of blood T cell repertoires in COVID-19. The method was immunoSEQ multiplex PCR; TCRdb's version includes in-frame clones alone and lacks a portion of them. The sample contains about 410,000 clones, roughly 86% of which appear only once. Sequenced sample: PBMCs or T cells enriched from blood (not recorded which). The receptors come from a woman between 25 and 40 years old who had recovered from COVID-19. Each CDR3 is given with its conserved first and last residue. A D gene is named only where the DNA matches it firmly. Not every row has a clone size; where given, it reads once, few, many or a size class.

CASSFRGLGGYTF	TGTGCCAGCAGTTTCAGGGGGCTTGGTGGCTACACCTTC	TRBD1	-	TRBV12-3/TRBV12-4	TRBJ1-2
CAWSSTGRSEQFF	TGTGCCTGGAGTTCTACCGGGAGGAGTGAGCAGTTCTTC	TRBD2	-	TRBV30	TRBJ2-1
CASSLEGAPRGYTF	TGCGCCAGCAGCTTGGAGGGGGCGCCTCGTGGCTACACCTTC	TRBD1	-	TRBV5-1	TRBJ1-2
CASSKGLGPRVSYGYTF	TGTGCCAGCAGCAAAGGGTTGGGGCCCCGCGTTAGCTATGGCTACACCTTC	-	-	TRBV21-1	TRBJ1-2
CASSTLPFAEGLREQFF	TGTGCCAGTAGTACACTCCCTTTCGCGGAGGGCCTGAGGGAGCAGTTCTTC	-	-	TRBV19	TRBJ2-1
CASSQDLGTANTGELFF	TGCGCCAGCAGCCAAGATCTGGGGACAGCGAACACCGGGGAGCTGTTTTTT	TRBD1	-	TRBV4-3	TRBJ2-2
CASSRLWTGDNSPLHF	TGTGCCAGCAGCCGATTATGGACAGGGGATAATTCACCCCTCCACTTT	TRBD1	-	TRBV14	TRBJ1-6
CAWSGRRGQPQHF	TGTGCCTGGAGTGGTCGGCGGGGGCAGCCCCAGCATTTT	-	-	TRBV30	TRBJ1-5
CAWISSSYEQYF	TGTGCCTGGATTTCCAGCTCCTACGAGCAGTACTTC	-	-	TRBV30	TRBJ2-7
CASSLDSGTDTQYF	TGTGCCAGCAGTCTTGACTCGGGCACAGATACGCAGTATTTT	-	-	TRBV28	TRBJ2-3
CASSLAGLEQYF	TGTGCCAGCAGTTTAGCGGGACTCGAGCAGTACTTC	-	-	TRBV28	TRBJ2-7
CAISSGSTGELFF	TGTGCCATCAGTAGCGGGAGCACCGGGGAGCTGTTTTTT	TRBD2	once	TRBV10-3	TRBJ2-2
CAIRGGSIYEQYF	TGTGCCATCCGCGGCGGGAGCATATACGAGCAGTACTTC	TRBD2	-	TRBV7-2	TRBJ2-7
CASSGLAGGQETQYF	TGTGCCAGCAGCGGGCTAGCGGGGGGGCAAGAGACCCAGTACTTC	TRBD2	-	TRBV5-4	TRBJ2-5
CATRGAYEQYF	TGTGCCACCCGGGGGGCTTACGAGCAGTACTTC	-	-	TRBV6-5	TRBJ2-7
CSVSPLAGYGYTF	TGCAGCGTCTCACCTCTGGCAGGCTATGGCTACACCTTC	-	-	TRBV29-1	TRBJ1-2
CASSLDRRNTGELFF	TGTGCCAGCAGCTTAGATCGGAGGAACACCGGGGAGCTGTTTTTT	-	-	TRBV7-9	TRBJ2-2